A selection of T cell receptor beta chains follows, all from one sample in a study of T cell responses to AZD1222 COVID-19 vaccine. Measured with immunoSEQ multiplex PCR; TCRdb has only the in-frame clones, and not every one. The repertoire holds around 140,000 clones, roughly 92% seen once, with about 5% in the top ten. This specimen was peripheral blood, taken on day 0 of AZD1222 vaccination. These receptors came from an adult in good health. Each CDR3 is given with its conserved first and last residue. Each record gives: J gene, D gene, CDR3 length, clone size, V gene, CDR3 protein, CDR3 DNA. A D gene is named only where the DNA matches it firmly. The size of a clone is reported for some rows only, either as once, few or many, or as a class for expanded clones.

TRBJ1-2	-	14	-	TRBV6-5	CASSYEQANYGYTF	TGTGCCAGCAGTTACGAACAGGCGAACTATGGCTACACCTTC
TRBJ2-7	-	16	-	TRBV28	CASSLYSRGVGDEQYF	TGTGCCAGCAGTTTATACTCTAGAGGGGTCGGCGACGAGCAGTACTTC
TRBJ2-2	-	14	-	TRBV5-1	CASSAFLNTGELFF	TGCGCCAGCAGCGCTTTCCTAAACACCGGGGAGCTGTTTTTT
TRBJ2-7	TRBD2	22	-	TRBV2	CASNRGLMTSGSHKVGLHEQYF	TGTGCCAGCAACAGGGGGCTCATGACTAGCGGGAGTCATAAGGTTGGGCTACACGAGCAGTACTTC
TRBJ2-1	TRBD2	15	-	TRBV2	CATGIAGASYNEQFF	TGTGCCACAGGTATAGCGGGAGCTTCCTACAATGAGCAGTTCTTC
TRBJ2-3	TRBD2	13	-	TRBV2	CAISTSGTDTQYF	TGTGCCATTTCGACTAGCGGCACAGATACGCAGTATTTT
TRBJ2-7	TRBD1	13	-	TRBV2	CASRGTGLDEQYF	TGTGCCAGCAGGGGGACAGGGTTGGACGAGCAGTACTTC
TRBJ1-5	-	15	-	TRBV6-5	CASRAGSPRNQPQHF	TGTGCCAGCAGGGCCGGGAGCCCCAGAAATCAGCCCCAGCATTTT
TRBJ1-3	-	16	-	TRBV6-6	CASSYSATTSGNTIYF	TGTGCCAGCAGTTACAGCGCCACTACCTCTGGAAACACCATATATTTT
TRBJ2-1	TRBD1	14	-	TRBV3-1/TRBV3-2	CASSQDYRGNEQFF	TGTGCCAGCAGCCAAGATTACAGGGGGAATGAGCAGTTCTTC
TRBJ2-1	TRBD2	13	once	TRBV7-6	CASSYPGGREQFF	TGTGCCAGCAGCTACCCGGGGGGTCGTGAGCAGTTCTTC
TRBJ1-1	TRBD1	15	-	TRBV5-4	CASSSTTGAHTEAFF	TGTGCCAGCAGCTCAACGACAGGGGCGCACACTGAAGCTTTCTTT
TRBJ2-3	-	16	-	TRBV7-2	CASSLVGSGFTDTQYF	TGTGCCAGCAGCTTAGTAGGCTCGGGGTTCACAGATACGCAGTATTTT
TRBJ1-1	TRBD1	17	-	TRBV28	CASSSSLDRGRSTEAFF	TGTGCCAGCAGTTCCTCACTGGACAGGGGGCGAAGCACTGAAGCTTTCTTT
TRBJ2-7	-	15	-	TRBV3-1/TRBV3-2	CASSHQGRRPGEQYF	TGTGCCAGCAGCCACCAGGGGCGGAGACCGGGCGAGCAGTACTTC
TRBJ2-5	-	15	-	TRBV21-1	CASSKAQQGKETQYF	TGTGCCAGCAGCAAAGCTCAACAGGGGAAAGAGACCCAGTACTTC
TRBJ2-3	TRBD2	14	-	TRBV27	CASSTSGRTDTQYF	TGTGCCAGCAGTACTAGCGGGAGAACAGATACGCAGTATTTT
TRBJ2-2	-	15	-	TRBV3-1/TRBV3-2	CASSPPGRNTGELFF	TGTGCCAGCAGCCCCCCAGGGCGAAACACCGGGGAGCTGTTTTTT
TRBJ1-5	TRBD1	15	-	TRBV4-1	CASSQPGQGDSRQHF	TGCGCCAGCAGCCAGCCGGGACAGGGGGATTCGCGCCAGCATTTT
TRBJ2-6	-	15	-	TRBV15	CATKRGSSGANVLTF	TGTGCCACCAAACGGGGGAGCTCTGGGGCCAACGTCCTGACTTTC
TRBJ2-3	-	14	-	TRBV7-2	CASSLALGADTQYF	TGTGCCAGCAGCTTAGCGCTAGGCGCAGATACGCAGTATTTT
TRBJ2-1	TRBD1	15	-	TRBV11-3	CASSWAGTGNNEQFF	TGTGCCAGCAGCTGGGCCGGGACAGGGAACAATGAGCAGTTCTTC
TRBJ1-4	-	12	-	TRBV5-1	CASQQEDEKLFF	TGCGCCAGCCAACAGGAGGATGAAAAACTGTTTTTT
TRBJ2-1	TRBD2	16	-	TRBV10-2	CASTRTAREIYNEQFF	TGCGCCAGCACCCGAACTGCGCGGGAGATCTACAATGAGCAGTTCTTC
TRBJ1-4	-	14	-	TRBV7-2	CASSSNYLDEKLFF	TGTGCCAGCAGCTCAAATTACCTAGATGAAAAACTGTTTTTT
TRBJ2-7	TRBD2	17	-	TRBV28	CASGRPGLAGGRGEQYF	TGTGCCAGCGGCCGCCCGGGACTAGCGGGGGGGCGGGGCGAGCAGTACTTC
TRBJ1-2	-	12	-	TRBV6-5	CASSDPGEGYTF	TGTGCCAGCAGCGACCCTGGGGAGGGCTACACCTTC
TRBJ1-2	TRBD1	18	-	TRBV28	CASSTAGTGDFPNYGYTF	TGTGCCAGCAGTACCGCCGGGACAGGGGATTTCCCTAACTATGGCTACACCTTC
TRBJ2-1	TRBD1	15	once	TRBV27	CASRGQPQGTGEQFF	TGTGCCAGCAGGGGACAGCCTCAGGGGACCGGTGAGCAGTTCTTC
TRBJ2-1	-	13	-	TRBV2	CASSEEVSNEQFF	TGTGCCAGCAGTGAAGAGGTTTCCAATGAGCAGTTCTTC
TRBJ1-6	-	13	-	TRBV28	CASYSRFASPLHF	TGTGCCAGCTATTCTCGGTTTGCGTCACCCCTCCACTTT
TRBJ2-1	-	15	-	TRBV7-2	CASSSDRGPVNEQFF	TGTGCCAGCAGCTCCGACCGGGGACCAGTAAATGAGCAGTTCTTC
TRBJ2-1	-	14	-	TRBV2	CASTRDAAYNEQFF	TGTGCCAGCACCCGGGACGCCGCCTACAATGAGCAGTTCTTC
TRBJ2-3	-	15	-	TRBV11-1	CASSYDLGFSDTQYF	TGTGCCAGCAGCTACGACCTCGGCTTTTCAGATACGCAGTATTTT
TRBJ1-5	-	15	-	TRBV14	CASSQGAGSNQPQHF	TGTGCCAGCAGCCAAGGGGCAGGGTCTAATCAGCCCCAGCATTTT
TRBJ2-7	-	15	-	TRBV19	CASSYSRGGRGEQYF	TGTGCCAGTAGTTACTCGCGGGGTGGCCGGGGGGAGCAGTACTTC
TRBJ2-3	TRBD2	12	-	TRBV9	CASSAGTSWKYF	TGTGCCAGCAGCGCCGGGACTAGTTGGAAGTATTTT
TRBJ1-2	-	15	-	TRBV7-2	CASSLARGSTGGYTF	TGTGCCAGCAGCTTAGCTAGGGGTTCAACTGGGGGCTACACCTTC